The next 12 T cell receptor beta chains were all read from a single sample in a study of CD8 T cells in Susac syndrome (dated by TCRdb to about 2019). Receptor libraries were prepared by the immunoSEQ multiplex PCR assay. RNA was extracted with the RNeasy kit and 0.5 to 1 ug was reverse transcribed using random hexamers. Using fastp trimming at Q25 and MiXCR clonotype assembly, TCRdb reanalyzed the public sequencing data and kept in-frame beta chains. Rows are unified per CDR3 protein, each entry keeping the most common DNA and genes. Here the sample has over 95,000 distinct CDR3 sequences; about nine tenths occur a single time. The ten largest make up 0.12% of the sample. The sequencing input was CD8+ T cells from PBMCs. These receptors came from a human donor in good health.

This rearrangement joins TRBV19 to TRBJ2-7; possibly TRBD1 or TRBD2 for D (5 bases each). Germline-derived CDR1 and CDR2 are LNHDA and SQIVND (reference sequence). CDR3 size: 14 residues. The germline V and J ends were trimmed by 6 bases and 2 bases, with 14 bases remaining between them. CDR3 in DNA: TGTGCCAGTAGCTACCGGGACGGTGCCTACGAGCAGTACTTC. Amino acids: CASSYRDGAYEQYF.

The rearrangement links TRBV9 to TRBJ2-3, with 9 bases identical to TRBD2. This CDR3 has 16 residues. Trimming at V came to 0 bases and at J to 1 base, leaving 3 bases not matched to a gene. From germline, CDR1 is SGDLS and CDR2 YYNGEE. In DNA, the CDR3 is TGTGCCAGCAGCGTAGGCGTAGCGGGAGGCACAGATACGCAGTATTTT. It encodes CASSVGVAGGTDTQYF. The variable domain in full, with the rest retrieved from reference TRBV9 and TRBJ2-3, is DSGVTQTPKHLITATGQRVTLRCSPRSGDLSVYWYQQSLDQGLQFLIQYYNGEERAKGNILERFSAQQFPDLHSELNLSSLELGDSALYFCASSVGVAGGTDTQYFGPGTRLTVL.

V gene TRBV6-2 or TRBV6-3 combines with J gene TRBJ1-5, with TRBD1 matching 7 bases. The junction had 21 bases not matched to a gene; V was cut back by 5 bases and J by 5 bases. Germline CDR1 and CDR2: MNHEY and SVGEGT. The CDR3 runs 19 residues. The CDR3: CASSGNRDSSFGGDQPQHF. DNA of the CDR3: TGTGCCAGCAGTGGAAACCGGGACAGCTCTTTTGGGGGCGATCAGCCCCAGCATTTT.

V usage is TRBV29-1 and J usage is TRBJ2-3; 10 bases align to TRBD2. The junction had 11 bases not matched to a gene; V was cut back by 7 bases and J by 4 bases. This CDR3 is built from 15 residues. The germline gives CDR1 SQVTM, CDR2 ANQGSEA. The CDR3 here is CSAMGLAPHADTQYF. The CDR3 DNA sequence: TGCAGCGCAATGGGACTAGCGCCTCATGCAGATACGCAGTATTTT.

In its sample, this clonotype was seen once. The chain recombines TRBV3-1 with TRBJ2-1; no clear D. Between the trimmed V and J ends, which lost 0 bases and 7 bases, there was a span of 13 bases. Germline CDR1 LGHDT, CDR2 YNNKEL (reference sequence). There are 15 residues in the CDR3. In nucleotides, the CDR3 is TGTGCCAGCAGCCAAGATCGAGGCGGCACAAATGAGCAGTTCTTC. It specifies CASSQDRGGTNEQFF.

The chain combines TRBV4-3 with TRBJ1-5; D not resolved. Germline V lookup: CDR1 LGHNA, CDR2 YSLEER. With 0 bases removed from V and 2 bases from J, the gap between germline ends came to 8 bases. CDR3 length: 15 residues. The CDR3 bases are TGCGCCAGCAGCCAAGATAATGGGGGCAATCAGCCCCAGCATTTT. It codes for CASSQDNGGNQPQHF.

The chain joins TRBV29-1 to TRBJ2-7, with TRBD2 as a possible D gene (5 bases). V lost 4 bases and J lost 1, with 14 bases in between. Germline V gives CDR1 SQVTM, CDR2 ANQGSEA. CDR3 length equals 14 residues. The CDR3: CSVAPGGLSYEQYF. The CDR3 region has the DNA TGCAGCGTTGCCCCTGGCGGACTGTCCTACGAGCAGTACTTC.

V gene TRBV7-9 combines with J gene TRBJ2-5; the D gene is possibly TRBD2 (6 bases). V was pared by 1 base and J by 5 bases, with 14 bases between. CDR3 size: 15 residues. CDR1 is SEHNR and CDR2 is FQNEAQ in the germline V gene (reference sequence). CDR3 amino acids: CASSLVRESLETQYF. The CDR3 region has the DNA TGTGCCAGCAGCTTAGTCCGGGAGTCTCTGGAGACCCAGTACTTC. The variable domain in full, completed from reference TRBV7-9 and TRBJ2-5, reads DTGVSQNPRHKITKRGQNVTFRCDPISEHNRLYWYRQTLGQGPEFLTYFQNEAQLEKSRLLSDRFSAERPKGSFSTLEIQRTEQGDSAMYLCASSLVRESLETQYFGPGTRLLVL.

The V and J genes are TRBV5-1 and TRBJ2-1; 11 nucleotides agree with TRBD2. The CDR3 spans 15 residues. Germline V lookup: CDR1 SGHRS, CDR2 YFSETQ. J lost 4 bases, V lost 2 bases, and 2 bases had no gene match. CDR3 in amino acids: CASSLTSGGYNEQFF. The DNA of the CDR3 is TGCGCCAGCAGCTTAACTAGCGGGGGATACAATGAGCAGTTCTTC. The entire variable domain, with the rest obtained from reference TRBV5-1 and TRBJ2-1, is as follows: KAGVTQTPRYLIKTRGQQVTLSCSPISGHRSVSWYQQTPGQGLQFLFEYFSETQRNKGNFPGRFSGRQFSNSRSEMNVSTLELGDSALYLCASSLTSGGYNEQFFGPGTRLTVL.

The chain employs TRBV5-1 and TRBJ2-6; D not certain. Germline V lookup: CDR1 SGHRS, CDR2 YFSETQ. V lost 6 bases to trimming and J lost 2 bases, with 6 bases between them. The CDR3 spans 13 residues. The CDR3 here is CASTLAGANVLTF. The CDR3 DNA sequence: TGCGCCAGCACCCTTGCTGGGGCCAACGTCCTGACTTTC.

The J gene is TRBJ2-1, the V gene TRBV29-1; D may correspond to TRBD1 or TRBD2 (6 bases each). Between the trimmed V and J ends, which lost 3 bases and 15 bases, there was a span of 18 bases. Per the germline V gene, CDR1 is SQVTM and CDR2 is ANQGSEA. This CDR3 contains 12 residues. The CDR3 sequence: CSVERLGQKRFF. CDR3 coding DNA: TGCAGCGTTGAGAGACTAGGACAGAAGCGGTTCTTC.

The V gene is TRBV23-1, the J gene TRBJ1-2; maybe TRBD1 (5 bases). TRBV23-1 is filed as an ORF, its function uncertain. V was trimmed by 0 bases and J by 6 bases, leaving 11 bases between them. This CDR3 region has 14 residues. CDR3 sequence (DNA): TGCGCCAGCAGTCAATCGGGGGGAGGCCATGGCTACACCTTC. Encoded protein: CASSQSGGGHGYTF.